This entry describes one T cell receptor (beta chain). The sample comes from a study of blood T cell repertoires in COVID-19. The wider study: The United States, Italy and Spain supplied acute and convalescent COVID-19 samples.

The CDR3 consists of 14 residues. Germline loops: CDR1 MNHEY, CDR2 SVGAGI. The V and J ends lost 9 bases and 0 bases, in that order; junction bases with no gene match: 5. As originally analysed: Estimates of nucleated cell counts were drawn from the amplification of reference gene primers. This table comes from immunoSEQ multiplex PCR, and its TCRdb copy is limited to in-frame clones, with some not included. V, J and clone size reflect that table, while D and trimming were determined from the DNA. This table holds 150,000 to 200,000 clones, roughly 76% found once. This receptor was taken from an elderly woman with COVID-19, enrolled during active disease. The V and J genes are TRBV6-5 and TRBJ1-3, with 7 positions matching TRBD1. The source material was peripheral blood. The CDR3 coding sequence is TGTGCCAGTAGGGACAGTGGCTCTGGAAACACCATATATTTT. Residues: CASRDSGSGNTIYF.